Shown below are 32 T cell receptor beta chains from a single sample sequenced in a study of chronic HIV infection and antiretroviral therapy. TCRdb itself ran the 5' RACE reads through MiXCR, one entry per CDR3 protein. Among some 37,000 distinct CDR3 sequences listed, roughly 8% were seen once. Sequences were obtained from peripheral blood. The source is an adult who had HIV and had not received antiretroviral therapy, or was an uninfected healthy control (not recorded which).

The DNA of the CDR3 is TGTGCCAGCAGTCTCAATCTGGGGAATGAGCAGTTCTTC. Translation gives CASSLNLGNEQFF. The rearrangement joins TRBV7-9 to TRBJ2-1; D ambiguous. The CDR3 sequence is 13 residues long. Germline V gene lookup returns CDR1 SEHNR and CDR2 FQNEAQ (reference sequence). The V end lost 6 bases, the J end lost 7 bases, and 13 bases lay between the germline ends.

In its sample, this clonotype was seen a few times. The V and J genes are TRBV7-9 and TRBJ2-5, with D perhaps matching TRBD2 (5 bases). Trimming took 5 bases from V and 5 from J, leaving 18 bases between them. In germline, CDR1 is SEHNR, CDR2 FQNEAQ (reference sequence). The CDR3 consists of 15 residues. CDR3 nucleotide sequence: TGTGCCAGCAGCATAGGGTCCGCTAGCTCGGAGACCCAGTACTTC. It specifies CASSIGSASSETQYF.

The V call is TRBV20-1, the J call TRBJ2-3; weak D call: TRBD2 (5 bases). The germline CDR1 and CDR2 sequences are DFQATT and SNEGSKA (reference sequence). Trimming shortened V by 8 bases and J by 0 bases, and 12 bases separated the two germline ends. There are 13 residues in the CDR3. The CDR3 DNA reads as TGCAGTTGGGCGGGTCCTAGCACAGATACGCAGTATTTT. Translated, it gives CSWAGPSTDTQYF.

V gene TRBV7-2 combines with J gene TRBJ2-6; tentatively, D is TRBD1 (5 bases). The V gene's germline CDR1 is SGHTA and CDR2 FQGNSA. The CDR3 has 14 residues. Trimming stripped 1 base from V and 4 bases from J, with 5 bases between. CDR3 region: CASSLGQGANVLTF. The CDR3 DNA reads TGTGCCAGCAGCTTAGGACAGGGGGCCAACGTCCTGACTTTC.

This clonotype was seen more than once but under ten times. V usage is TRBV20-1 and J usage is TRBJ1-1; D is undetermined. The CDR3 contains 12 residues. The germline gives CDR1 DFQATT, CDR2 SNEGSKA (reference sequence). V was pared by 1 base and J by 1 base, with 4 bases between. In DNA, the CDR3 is TGCAGTGCTAGAGGCGGGAACACTGAAGCTTTCTTT. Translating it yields CSARGGNTEAFF.

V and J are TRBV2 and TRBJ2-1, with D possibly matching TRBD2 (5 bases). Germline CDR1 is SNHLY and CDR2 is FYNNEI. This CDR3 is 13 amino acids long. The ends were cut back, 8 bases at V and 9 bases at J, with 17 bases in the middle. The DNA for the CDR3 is TGTGCCAGCTCTTACACTAGATTGGGTGAGCAGTTCTTC. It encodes CASSYTRLGEQFF.

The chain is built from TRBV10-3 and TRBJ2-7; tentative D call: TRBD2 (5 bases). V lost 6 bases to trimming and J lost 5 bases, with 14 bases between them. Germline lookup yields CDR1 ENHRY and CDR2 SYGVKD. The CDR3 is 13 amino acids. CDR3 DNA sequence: TGTGCCATCAGCAGCGGCTTCCAGGACGAGCAGTACTTC. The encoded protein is CAISSGFQDEQYF.

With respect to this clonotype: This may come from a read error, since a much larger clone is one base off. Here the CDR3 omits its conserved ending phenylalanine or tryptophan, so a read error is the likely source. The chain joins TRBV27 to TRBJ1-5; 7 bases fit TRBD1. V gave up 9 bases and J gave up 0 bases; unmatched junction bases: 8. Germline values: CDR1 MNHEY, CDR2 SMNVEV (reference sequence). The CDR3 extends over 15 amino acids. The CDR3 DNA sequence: TGTGCCAGTAAAGGGACAGCTTATAGCAATCAGCCCCAGCATTCT. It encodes CASKGTAYSNQPQHS.

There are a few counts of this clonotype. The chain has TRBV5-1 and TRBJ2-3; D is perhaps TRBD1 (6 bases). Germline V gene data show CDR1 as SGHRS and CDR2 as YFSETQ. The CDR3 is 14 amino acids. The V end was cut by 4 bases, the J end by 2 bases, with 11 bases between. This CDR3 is CASSLGQPTDTQYF. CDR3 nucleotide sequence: TGCGCCAGCAGCCTTGGACAGCCCACAGATACGCAGTATTTT.

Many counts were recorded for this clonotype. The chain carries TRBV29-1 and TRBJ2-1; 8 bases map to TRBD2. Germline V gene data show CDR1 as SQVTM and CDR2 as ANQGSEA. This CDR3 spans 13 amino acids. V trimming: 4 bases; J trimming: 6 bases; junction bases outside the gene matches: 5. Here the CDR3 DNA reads TGCAGCGTTGTTACTAGCGGTCCCAATGAGCAGTTCTTC. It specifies CSVVTSGPNEQFF.

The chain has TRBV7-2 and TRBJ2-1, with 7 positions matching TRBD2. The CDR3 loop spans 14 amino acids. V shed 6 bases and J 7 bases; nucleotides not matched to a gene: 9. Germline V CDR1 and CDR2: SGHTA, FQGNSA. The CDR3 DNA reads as TGTGCCAGCAGATGGTCGGCGGGAGCGAATGAGCAGTTCTTC. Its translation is CASRWSAGANEQFF. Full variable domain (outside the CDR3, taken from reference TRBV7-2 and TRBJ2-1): GAGVSQSPSNKVTEKGKDVELRCDPISGHTALYWYRQSLGQGLEFLIYFQGNSAPDKSGLPSDRFSAERTGGSVSTLTIQRTQQEDSAVYLCASRWSAGANEQFFGPGTRLTVL.

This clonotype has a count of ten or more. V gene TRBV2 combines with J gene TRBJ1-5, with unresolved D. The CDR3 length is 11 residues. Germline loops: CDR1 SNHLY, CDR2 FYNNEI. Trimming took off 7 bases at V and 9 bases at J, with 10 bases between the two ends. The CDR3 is CASTRTGPQHF. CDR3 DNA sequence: TGTGCCAGCACCCGGACGGGGCCCCAGCATTTT.

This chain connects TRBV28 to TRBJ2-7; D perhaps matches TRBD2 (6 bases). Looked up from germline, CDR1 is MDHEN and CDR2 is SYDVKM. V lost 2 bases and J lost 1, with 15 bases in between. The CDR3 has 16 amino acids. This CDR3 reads CASSLPGPGTSYEQYF. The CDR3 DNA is TGTGCCAGCAGTTTACCCGGGCCAGGGACTTCCTACGAGCAGTACTTC.

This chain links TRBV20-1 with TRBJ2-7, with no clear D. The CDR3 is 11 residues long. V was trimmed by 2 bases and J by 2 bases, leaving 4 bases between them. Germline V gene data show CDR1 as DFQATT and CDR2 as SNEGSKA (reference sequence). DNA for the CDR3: TGCAGTGCTAGAACCGCCTACGAGCAGTACTTC. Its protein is CSARTAYEQYF.

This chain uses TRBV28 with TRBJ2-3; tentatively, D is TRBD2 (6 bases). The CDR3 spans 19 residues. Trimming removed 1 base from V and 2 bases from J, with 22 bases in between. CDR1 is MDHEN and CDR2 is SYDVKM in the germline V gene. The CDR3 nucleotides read TGTGCCAGCAGTTTATTTCACCTCTGGGGGGTTCCCAACACAGATACGCAGTATTTT. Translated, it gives CASSLFHLWGVPNTDTQYF.

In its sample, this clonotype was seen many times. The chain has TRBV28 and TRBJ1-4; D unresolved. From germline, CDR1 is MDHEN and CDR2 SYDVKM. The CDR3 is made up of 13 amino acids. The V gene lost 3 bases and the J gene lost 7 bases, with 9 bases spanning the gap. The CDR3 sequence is CASSLRSREKLFF. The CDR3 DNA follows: TGTGCCAGCAGTTTGCGGAGTCGTGAAAAACTGTTTTTT.

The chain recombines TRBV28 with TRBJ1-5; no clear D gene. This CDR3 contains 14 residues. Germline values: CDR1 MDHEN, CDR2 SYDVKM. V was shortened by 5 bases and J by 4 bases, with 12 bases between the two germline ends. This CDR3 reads CASSTRRGNQPQHF. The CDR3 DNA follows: TGTGCCAGCAGTACCCGACGAGGGAATCAGCCCCAGCATTTT.

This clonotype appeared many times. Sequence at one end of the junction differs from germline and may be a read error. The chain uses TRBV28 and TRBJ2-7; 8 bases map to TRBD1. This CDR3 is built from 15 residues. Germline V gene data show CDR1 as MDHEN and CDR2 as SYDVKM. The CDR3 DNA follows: TGTGCCAGCAGCACCCCCAGACAGGGGTCCTCCGAGCAGTACTTC. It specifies CASSTPRQGSSEQYF.

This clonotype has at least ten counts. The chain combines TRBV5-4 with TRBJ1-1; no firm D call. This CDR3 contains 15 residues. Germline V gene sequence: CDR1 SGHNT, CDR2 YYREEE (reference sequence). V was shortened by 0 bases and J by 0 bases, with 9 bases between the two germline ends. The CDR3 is CASSLVGTLNTEAFF. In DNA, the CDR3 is TGTGCCAGCAGCTTGGTAGGCACTCTGAACACTGAAGCTTTCTTT.

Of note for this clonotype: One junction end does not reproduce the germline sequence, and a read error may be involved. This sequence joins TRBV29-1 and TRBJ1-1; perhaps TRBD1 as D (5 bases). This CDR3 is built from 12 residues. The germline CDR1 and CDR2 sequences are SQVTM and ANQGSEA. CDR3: CSALEVDTETFF. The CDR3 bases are TGCAGCGCCCTGGAGGTGGACACTGAAACTTTCTTT. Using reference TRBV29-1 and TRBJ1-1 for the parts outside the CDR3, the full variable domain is SAVISQKPSRDICQRGTSLTIQCQVDSQVTMMFWYRQQPGQSLTLIATANQGSEATYESGFVIDKFPISRPNLTFSTLTVSNMSPEDSSIYLCSALEVDTETFFGQGTRLTVV.

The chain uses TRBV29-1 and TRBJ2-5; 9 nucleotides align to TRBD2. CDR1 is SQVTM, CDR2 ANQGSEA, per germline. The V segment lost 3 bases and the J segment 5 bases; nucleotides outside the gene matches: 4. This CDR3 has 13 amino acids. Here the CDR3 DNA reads TGCAGCGTTGAGCTAGCGGGATCGGAGACCCAGTACTTC. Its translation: CSVELAGSETQYF.

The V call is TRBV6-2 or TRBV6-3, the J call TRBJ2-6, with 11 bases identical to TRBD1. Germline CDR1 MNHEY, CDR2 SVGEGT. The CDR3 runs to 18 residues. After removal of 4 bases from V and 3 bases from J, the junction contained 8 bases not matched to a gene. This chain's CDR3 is CASSSAGTGGGGANVLTF. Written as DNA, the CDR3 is TGTGCCAGCAGTTCCGCCGGGACAGGGGGTGGTGGGGCCAACGTCCTGACTTTC.

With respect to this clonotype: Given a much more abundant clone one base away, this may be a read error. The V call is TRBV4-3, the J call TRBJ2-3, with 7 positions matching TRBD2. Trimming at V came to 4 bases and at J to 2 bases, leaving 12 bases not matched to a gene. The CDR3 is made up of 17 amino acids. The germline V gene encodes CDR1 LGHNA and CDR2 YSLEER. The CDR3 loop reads CASSRDTFAGVTDTQYF. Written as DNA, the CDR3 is TGCGCCAGCAGCCGAGATACTTTCGCGGGGGTCACAGATACGCAGTATTTT.

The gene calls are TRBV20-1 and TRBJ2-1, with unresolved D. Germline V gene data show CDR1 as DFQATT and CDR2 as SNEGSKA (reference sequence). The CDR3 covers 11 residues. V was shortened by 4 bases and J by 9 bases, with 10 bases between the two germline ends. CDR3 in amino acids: CSATLGPEQFF. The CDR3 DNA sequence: TGCAGTGCTACCCTGGGTCCTGAGCAGTTCTTC.

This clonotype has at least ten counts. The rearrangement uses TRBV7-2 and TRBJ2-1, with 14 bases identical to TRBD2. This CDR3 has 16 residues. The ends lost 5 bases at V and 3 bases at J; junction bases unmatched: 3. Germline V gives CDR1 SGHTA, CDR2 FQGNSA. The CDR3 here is CASSLGTSGSYNEQFF. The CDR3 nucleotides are TGTGCCAGCAGCCTTGGGACTAGCGGGAGCTACAATGAGCAGTTCTTC.

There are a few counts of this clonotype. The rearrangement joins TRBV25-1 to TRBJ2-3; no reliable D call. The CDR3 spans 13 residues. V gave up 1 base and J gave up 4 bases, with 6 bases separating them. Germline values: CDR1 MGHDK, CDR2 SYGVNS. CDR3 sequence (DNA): TGTGCCAGCAGTGAATTGAAGTCAGATACGCAGTATTTT. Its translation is CASSELKSDTQYF. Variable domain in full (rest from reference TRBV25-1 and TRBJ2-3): EADIYQTPRYLVIGTGKKITLECSQTMGHDKMYWYQQDPGMELHLIHYSYGVNSTEKGDLSSESTVSRIRTEHFPLTLESARPSHTSQYLCASSELKSDTQYFGPGTRLTVL.

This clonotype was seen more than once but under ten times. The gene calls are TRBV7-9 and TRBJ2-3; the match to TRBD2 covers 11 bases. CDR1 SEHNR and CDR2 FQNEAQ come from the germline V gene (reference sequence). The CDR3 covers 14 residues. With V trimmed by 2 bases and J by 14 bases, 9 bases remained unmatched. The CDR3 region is CASSLFTSGGNRYF. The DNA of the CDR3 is TGTGCCAGCAGCTTATTTACTAGCGGGGGCAACCGGTATTTT.

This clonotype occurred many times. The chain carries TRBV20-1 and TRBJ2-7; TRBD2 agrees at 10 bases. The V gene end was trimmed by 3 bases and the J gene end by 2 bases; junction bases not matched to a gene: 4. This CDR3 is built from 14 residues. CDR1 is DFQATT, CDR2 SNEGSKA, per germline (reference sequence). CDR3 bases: TGCAGTGCTAGGGGGACTAGCGAGACCTACGAGCAGTACTTC. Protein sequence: CSARGTSETYEQYF.

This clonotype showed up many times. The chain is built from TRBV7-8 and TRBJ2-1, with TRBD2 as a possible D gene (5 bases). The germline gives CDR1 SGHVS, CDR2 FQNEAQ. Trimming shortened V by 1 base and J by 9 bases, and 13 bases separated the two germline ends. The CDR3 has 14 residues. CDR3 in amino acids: CASSLDIVRGEQFF. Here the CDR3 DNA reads TGTGCCAGCAGCTTAGACATAGTTCGGGGTGAGCAGTTCTTC.

CDR3 region: CAITTGIGTDTQYF. Here the CDR3 DNA reads TGTGCCATCACAACAGGTATCGGGACAGATACGCAGTATTTT. This chain connects TRBV10-3 to TRBJ2-3, with D possibly matching TRBD1 (5 bases). Germline V CDR1 and CDR2: ENHRY, SYGVKD. Trimming took off 7 bases at V and 3 bases at J, with 14 bases between the two ends. The CDR3 spans 14 residues.

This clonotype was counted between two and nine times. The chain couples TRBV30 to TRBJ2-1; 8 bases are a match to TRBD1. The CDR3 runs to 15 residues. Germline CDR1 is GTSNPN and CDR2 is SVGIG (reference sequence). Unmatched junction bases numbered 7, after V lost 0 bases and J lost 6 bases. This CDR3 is CAWSVLDRDGNEQFF. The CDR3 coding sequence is TGTGCCTGGAGTGTACTGGACAGGGACGGCAATGAGCAGTTCTTC.

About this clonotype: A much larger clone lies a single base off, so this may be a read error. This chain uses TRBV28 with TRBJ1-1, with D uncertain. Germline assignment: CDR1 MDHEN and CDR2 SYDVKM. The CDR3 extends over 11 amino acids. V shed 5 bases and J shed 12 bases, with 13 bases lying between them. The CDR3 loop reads CASSQSLGTFF. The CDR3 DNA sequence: TGTGCCAGCAGTCAATCACTTGGAACTTTCTTT.